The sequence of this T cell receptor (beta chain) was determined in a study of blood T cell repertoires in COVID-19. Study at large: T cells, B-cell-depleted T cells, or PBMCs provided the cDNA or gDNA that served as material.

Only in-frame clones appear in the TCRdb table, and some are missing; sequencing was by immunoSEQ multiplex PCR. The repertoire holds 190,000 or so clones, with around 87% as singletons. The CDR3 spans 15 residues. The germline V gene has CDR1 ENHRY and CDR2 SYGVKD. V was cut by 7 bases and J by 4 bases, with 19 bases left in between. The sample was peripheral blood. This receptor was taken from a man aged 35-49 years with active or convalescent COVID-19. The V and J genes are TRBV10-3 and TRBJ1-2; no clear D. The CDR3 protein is CAITRVAGGGYGYTF. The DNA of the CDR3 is TGTGCCATCACTAGGGTTGCGGGAGGAGGCTATGGCTACACCTTC.